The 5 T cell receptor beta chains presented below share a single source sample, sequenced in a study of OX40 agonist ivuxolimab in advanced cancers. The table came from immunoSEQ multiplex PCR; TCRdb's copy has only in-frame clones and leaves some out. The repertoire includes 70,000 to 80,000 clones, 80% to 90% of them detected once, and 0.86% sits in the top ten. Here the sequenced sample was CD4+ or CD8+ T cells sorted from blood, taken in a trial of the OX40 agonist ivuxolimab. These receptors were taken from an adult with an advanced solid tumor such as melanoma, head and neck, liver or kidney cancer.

DNA for the CDR3: TGTGCCAGCAGTTACTCAGAGAGGGCAAGGCTCACGGCCCAGCATTTT. This sequence encodes CASSYSERARLTAQHF. The genes are TRBV6-5 and TRBJ1-5; no definite D call. The ends were cut back, 0 bases at V and 11 bases at J, with 20 bases in the middle. CDR1 and CDR2 from the germline V gene are MNHEY and SVGAGI. The CDR3 is made up of 16 amino acids.

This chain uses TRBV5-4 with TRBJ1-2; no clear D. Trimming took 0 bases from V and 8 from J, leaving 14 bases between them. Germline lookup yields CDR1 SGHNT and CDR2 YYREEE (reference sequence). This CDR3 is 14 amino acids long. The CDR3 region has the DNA TGTGCCAGCAGCTTGGAATGGGGAGGTAGGGGCTACACCTTC. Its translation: CASSLEWGGRGYTF.

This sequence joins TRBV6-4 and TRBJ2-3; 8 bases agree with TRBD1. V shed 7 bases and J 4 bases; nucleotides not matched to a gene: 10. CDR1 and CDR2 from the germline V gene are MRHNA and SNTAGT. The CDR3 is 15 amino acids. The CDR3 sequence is CASTWDRFKSDTQYF. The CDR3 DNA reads TGTGCCAGCACCTGGGACAGGTTTAAGTCAGATACGCAGTATTTT.

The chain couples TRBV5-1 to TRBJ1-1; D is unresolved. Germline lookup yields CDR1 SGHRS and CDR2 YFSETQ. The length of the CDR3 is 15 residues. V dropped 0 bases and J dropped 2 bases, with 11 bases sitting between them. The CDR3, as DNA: TGCGCCAGCAGCTTGGAACCGGGAACTAACACTGAAGCTTTCTTT. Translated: CASSLEPGTNTEAFF.

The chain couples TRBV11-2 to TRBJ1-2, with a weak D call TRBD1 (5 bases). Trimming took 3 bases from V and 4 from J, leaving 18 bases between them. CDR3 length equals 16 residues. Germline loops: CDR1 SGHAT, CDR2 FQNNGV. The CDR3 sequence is CASSLIDSLSLYGYTF. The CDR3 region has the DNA TGTGCCAGCAGCTTGATTGACAGTCTCTCCCTCTATGGCTACACCTTC.